The entry below gives a single T cell receptor beta chain sequence along with its context. The target antigen is unknown. This sample is drawn from a study of T cell repertoires in cytomegalovirus infection. Overall study context: CMV epitopes used comprised recently identified HLA-C-restricted ones and well-studied HLA-B-restricted ones. Study outcomes and limitations: Identification of carriers of CMV plus the relevant HLA was achieved through cumulative public TCR beta family frequency. Ex vivo responses were dominated by HLA-C-restricted CMV-specific TCR beta clonotypes.

The V and J ends lost 9 bases and 8 bases, in that order; junction bases with no gene match: 9. The CDR3 loop spans 14 amino acids. Germline values: CDR1 MGHDK, CDR2 SYGVNS. Via MiXCR, TCRdb re-called the reads, giving one row per CDR3 protein. This sample has approximately 990,000 distinct CDR3 sequences, with roughly 30% found just once. The sequenced sample was cultured CD8+ T cells from PBMCs, obtained from culture after CMV antigen stimulation. This clonotype was obtained from a human donor in good health (CMV status not recorded). Some clones in this sample may be carry-over from other donors' samples. The chain recombines TRBV25-1 with TRBJ2-1; 11 bases fit TRBD2. Here the CDR3 DNA reads TGTGCCAGTTCGACTAGCGGGATCGGCTATGAGCAGTTCTTC. Its translation: CASSTSGIGYEQFF.